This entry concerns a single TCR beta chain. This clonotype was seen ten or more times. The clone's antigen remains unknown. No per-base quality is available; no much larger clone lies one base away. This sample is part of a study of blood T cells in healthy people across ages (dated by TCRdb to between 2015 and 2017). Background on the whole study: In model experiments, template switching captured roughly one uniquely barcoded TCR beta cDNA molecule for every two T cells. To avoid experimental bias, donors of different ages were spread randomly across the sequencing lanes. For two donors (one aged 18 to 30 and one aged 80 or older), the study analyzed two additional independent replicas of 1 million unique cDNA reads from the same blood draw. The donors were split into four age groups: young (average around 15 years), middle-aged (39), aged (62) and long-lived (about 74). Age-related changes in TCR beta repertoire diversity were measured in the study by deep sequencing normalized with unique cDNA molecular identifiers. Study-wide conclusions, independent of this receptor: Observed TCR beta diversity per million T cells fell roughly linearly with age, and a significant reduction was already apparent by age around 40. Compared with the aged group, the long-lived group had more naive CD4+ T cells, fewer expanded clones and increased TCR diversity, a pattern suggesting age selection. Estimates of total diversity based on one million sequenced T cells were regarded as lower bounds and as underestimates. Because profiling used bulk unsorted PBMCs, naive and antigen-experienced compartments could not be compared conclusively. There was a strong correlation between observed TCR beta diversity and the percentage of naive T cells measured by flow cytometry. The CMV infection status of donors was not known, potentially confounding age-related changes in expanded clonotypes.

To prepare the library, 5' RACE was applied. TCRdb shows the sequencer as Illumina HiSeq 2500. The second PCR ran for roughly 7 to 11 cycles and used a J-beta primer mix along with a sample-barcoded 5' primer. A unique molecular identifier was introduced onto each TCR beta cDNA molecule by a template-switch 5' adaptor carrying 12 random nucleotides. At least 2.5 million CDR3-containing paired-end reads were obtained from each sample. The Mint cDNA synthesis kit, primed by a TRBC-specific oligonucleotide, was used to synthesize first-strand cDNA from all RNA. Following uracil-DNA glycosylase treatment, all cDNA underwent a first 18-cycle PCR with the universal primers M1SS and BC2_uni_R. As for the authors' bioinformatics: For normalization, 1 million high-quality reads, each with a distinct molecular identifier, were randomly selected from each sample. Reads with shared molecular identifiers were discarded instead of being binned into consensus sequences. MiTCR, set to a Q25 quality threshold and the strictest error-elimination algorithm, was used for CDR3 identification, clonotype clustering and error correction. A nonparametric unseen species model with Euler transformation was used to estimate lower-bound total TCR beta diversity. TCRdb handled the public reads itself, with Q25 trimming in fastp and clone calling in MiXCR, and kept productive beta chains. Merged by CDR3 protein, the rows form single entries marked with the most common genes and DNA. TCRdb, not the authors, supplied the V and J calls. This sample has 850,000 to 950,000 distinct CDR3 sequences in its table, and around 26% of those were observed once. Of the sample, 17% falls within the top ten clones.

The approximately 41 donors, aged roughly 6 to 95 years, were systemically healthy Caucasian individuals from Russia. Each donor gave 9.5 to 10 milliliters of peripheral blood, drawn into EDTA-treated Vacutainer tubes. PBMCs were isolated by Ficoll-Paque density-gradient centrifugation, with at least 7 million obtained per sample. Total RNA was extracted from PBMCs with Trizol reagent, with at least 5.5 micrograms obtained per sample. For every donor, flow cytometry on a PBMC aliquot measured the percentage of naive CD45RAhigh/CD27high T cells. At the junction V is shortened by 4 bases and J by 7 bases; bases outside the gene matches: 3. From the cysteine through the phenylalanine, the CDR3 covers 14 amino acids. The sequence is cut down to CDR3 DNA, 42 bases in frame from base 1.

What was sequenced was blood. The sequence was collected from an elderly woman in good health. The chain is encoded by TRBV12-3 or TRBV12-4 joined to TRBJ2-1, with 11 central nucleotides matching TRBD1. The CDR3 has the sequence CASSYRDRGNEQFF. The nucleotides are TGTGCCAGCAGTTACCGGGACAGGGGGAATGAGCAGTTCTTC.